This T cell receptor beta chain was captured in a study of shared clonotypes between healthy human individuals. Study summary: Ranging from 18 to 49 in age, donors were a couple of women and a few men. Study-wide points: Around 5.3% of naive CD4 clonotypes were shared across several donors.

Naive CD8 cells lacked CD45RO and underwent positive selection for CCR7, leaving out terminally differentiated effector memory CD45RA+ cells. Produced via immunoSEQ multiplex PCR; TCRdb's table is partial and in-frame only. Of some 740,000 clones listed, about 91% are singletons. In regard to this clone: Its cognate antigen is unknown.

Unmatched junction bases numbered 15, after V lost 6 bases and J lost 7 bases. Germline values: CDR1 SNHLY, CDR2 FYNNEI. CDR3 length: 17 amino acids. The chain combines TRBV2 with TRBJ2-1, with 10 nucleotides matching TRBD2. Sequenced: naive CD8+ T cells sorted from blood. The clonotype comes from a young man in good health. CDR3 sequence: CASRSPGLLAGRNEQFF. As DNA, the CDR3 is TGTGCCAGCAGGTCCCCAGGGCTACTAGCGGGACGGAATGAGCAGTTCTTC.